This is a list of T cell receptor beta chains from one sample in a study of cytomegalovirus exposure and HLA in healthy donors. Some clones are missing from TCRdb's copy, which holds only in-frame ones; the method was immunoSEQ multiplex PCR. In the table there are 70,000 to 95,000 clones, around three quarters of which are singletons. Sequencing input: PBMCs. The receptors were sampled from a male donor in good health and CMV-seronegative. The CDR3 runs from the conserved cysteine through the conserved F or W. A D gene is named only where the DNA matches it firmly. The size of a clone is reported for some rows only, either as once, few or many, or as a class for expanded clones.

cdr3_nt: TGCGCCAGCAGCTTGGAAGGGACTAAATACAATGAGCAGTTCTTC
cdr3_aa: CASSLEGTKYNEQFF
clone_size: -
d_call: TRBD2
j_call: TRBJ2-1
v_call: TRBV5-1

cdr3_nt: TGTGCCAGCAGCTTAGGCCCTTTGTGGGACAGCAATGAGCAGTTCTTC
cdr3_aa: CASSLGPLWDSNEQFF
clone_size: -
d_call: TRBD1
j_call: TRBJ2-1
v_call: TRBV7-2

cdr3_nt: TGCGCCAGCAGCTTAACTCTGTCTGATACGCAGTATTTT
cdr3_aa: CASSLTLSDTQYF
clone_size: -
d_call: -
j_call: TRBJ2-3
v_call: TRBV5-1

cdr3_nt: TGTGCCAGCACCAACCAGTTGGGGGGACGGGGTGAGCAGTACTTC
cdr3_aa: CASTNQLGGRGEQYF
clone_size: -
d_call: -
j_call: TRBJ2-7
v_call: TRBV28

cdr3_nt: TGTGCCAGCAGCTCGGCGGATACCTACGAGCAGTACTTC
cdr3_aa: CASSSADTYEQYF
clone_size: -
d_call: -
j_call: TRBJ2-7
v_call: TRBV7-9

cdr3_nt: TGTGCCAGTACTATAACCCCGGGACAGGGATCTGGGGCCAACGTCCTGACTTTC
cdr3_aa: CASTITPGQGSGANVLTF
clone_size: few
d_call: TRBD1
j_call: TRBJ2-6
v_call: TRBV19

cdr3_nt: TGTGCCAGTCGTCGGACAGGGGGGAACATTCAGTCCTTC
cdr3_aa: CASRRTGGNIQSF
clone_size: -
d_call: TRBD1
j_call: TRBJ2-4
v_call: TRBV19

cdr3_nt: TGCAGCGTTGGGGACAGAGCTAACTATGGCTACACCTTC
cdr3_aa: CSVGDRANYGYTF
clone_size: -
d_call: TRBD1
j_call: TRBJ1-2
v_call: TRBV29-1

cdr3_nt: TGTGCCAGCAGCCCGGGTGGGACTAATGAAAAACTGTTTTTT
cdr3_aa: CASSPGGTNEKLFF
clone_size: -
d_call: -
j_call: TRBJ1-4
v_call: TRBV6-1

cdr3_nt: TGTGCCAGCAGCTTAGCGGGCAGTGGTGGCTCTGGGGCCAACGTCCTGACTTTC
cdr3_aa: CASSLAGSGGSGANVLTF
clone_size: few
d_call: -
j_call: TRBJ2-6
v_call: TRBV7-2

cdr3_nt: TGTGCCAGCAGCTCACCAATGGCAAGCTACGAGCAGTACTTC
cdr3_aa: CASSSPMASYEQYF
clone_size: few
d_call: -
j_call: TRBJ2-7
v_call: TRBV11-2

cdr3_nt: TGTGCCAGCAGCGTAGCTACTGTGGGGGGGTTTGAGGATACGCAGTATTTT
cdr3_aa: CASSVATVGGFEDTQYF
clone_size: -
d_call: TRBD2
j_call: TRBJ2-3
v_call: TRBV9

cdr3_nt: TGTGCCAGCAGTGTGGGGGCCTCAGATACGCAGTATTTT
cdr3_aa: CASSVGASDTQYF
clone_size: -
d_call: -
j_call: TRBJ2-3
v_call: TRBV6-1

cdr3_nt: TGTGCCAGCAGTCCACCCGGGACTGTTGAAAAACTGTTTTTT
cdr3_aa: CASSPPGTVEKLFF
clone_size: -
d_call: -
j_call: TRBJ1-4
v_call: TRBV28

cdr3_nt: TGTGCCAGCAGCGGGGGCCAGGGGGATACGCAGTATTTT
cdr3_aa: CASSGGQGDTQYF
clone_size: -
d_call: -
j_call: TRBJ2-3
v_call: TRBV7-8

cdr3_nt: TGTGCCAGCAGGCCAAGCCTTATAGCGGGACTGTACAATGAGCAGTTCTTC
cdr3_aa: CASRPSLIAGLYNEQFF
clone_size: once
d_call: TRBD2
j_call: TRBJ2-1
v_call: TRBV2

cdr3_nt: TGTGCCAGCACCCCTGGCGGGATGGAAAAACTGTTTTTT
cdr3_aa: CASTPGGMEKLFF
clone_size: -
d_call: -
j_call: TRBJ1-4
v_call: TRBV7-2

cdr3_nt: TGCGCCAGCAGGGTATACAGGGGCGGGGATACGCAGTATTTT
cdr3_aa: CASRVYRGGDTQYF
clone_size: -
d_call: TRBD1
j_call: TRBJ2-3
v_call: TRBV5-1

cdr3_nt: TGCAGCGTGGGACAGGGTCGAGGAAACACCATATATTTT
cdr3_aa: CSVGQGRGNTIYF
clone_size: -
d_call: TRBD1
j_call: TRBJ1-3
v_call: TRBV29-1

cdr3_nt: TGTGCCAGCAGCTTAGGGGTTGCGGGAGGATCGGGAGAGACCCAGTACTTC
cdr3_aa: CASSLGVAGGSGETQYF
clone_size: -
d_call: TRBD2
j_call: TRBJ2-5
v_call: TRBV7-3

cdr3_nt: TGTGCCAGCTCACCGGGAGGGGCCCACACTGAAGCTTTCTTT
cdr3_aa: CASSPGGAHTEAFF
clone_size: -
d_call: -
j_call: TRBJ1-1
v_call: TRBV18

cdr3_nt: TGCAGCGTTGAAGACCTAGCGGGGGGACCGCGGGCAGATACGCAGTATTTT
cdr3_aa: CSVEDLAGGPRADTQYF
clone_size: -
d_call: TRBD2
j_call: TRBJ2-3
v_call: TRBV29-1

cdr3_nt: TGTGCCAGCAGTTACTCCCCCAGCGGGAGTAGGTATGAGCAGTTCTTC
cdr3_aa: CASSYSPSGSRYEQFF
clone_size: -
d_call: TRBD2
j_call: TRBJ2-1
v_call: TRBV6-6

cdr3_nt: TGTGCCAGCAGTTCCAGGGTAGGGAGCAATCAGCCCCAGCATTTT
cdr3_aa: CASSSRVGSNQPQHF
clone_size: -
d_call: -
j_call: TRBJ1-5
v_call: TRBV28

cdr3_nt: TGTGCCAGCAGCTTAGCGGAGGACAATGAGCAGTTCTTC
cdr3_aa: CASSLAEDNEQFF
clone_size: -
d_call: -
j_call: TRBJ2-1
v_call: TRBV7-6

cdr3_nt: TGTGCCAGCAGTGTGGCAGGGCAAAACACCGGGGAGCTGTTTTTT
cdr3_aa: CASSVAGQNTGELFF
clone_size: -
d_call: -
j_call: TRBJ2-2
v_call: TRBV27

cdr3_nt: TGCGCCAGCAGCTTGGCCTCGGGAGCAACTAATGAAAAACTGTTTTTT
cdr3_aa: CASSLASGATNEKLFF
clone_size: -
d_call: -
j_call: TRBJ1-4
v_call: TRBV5-1

cdr3_nt: TGTGCCAGCAGCTTATGGGGGCCAAGCACAGATACGCAGTATTTT
cdr3_aa: CASSLWGPSTDTQYF
clone_size: -
d_call: -
j_call: TRBJ2-3
v_call: TRBV11-2

cdr3_nt: TGTGCCAGCAACGCCCCAGGGTGGTACGGTTCACCCCTCCACTTT
cdr3_aa: CASNAPGWYGSPLHF
clone_size: few
d_call: -
j_call: TRBJ1-6
v_call: TRBV2

cdr3_nt: TGTGCCAGCACAGATGGACAGGGGGCAGGGACTGAAGCTTTCTTT
cdr3_aa: CASTDGQGAGTEAFF
clone_size: -
d_call: TRBD1
j_call: TRBJ1-1
v_call: TRBV6-1

cdr3_nt: TGTGCCAGCAGTGGGAGCTTAAATCAGCCCCAGCATTTT
cdr3_aa: CASSGSLNQPQHF
clone_size: -
d_call: -
j_call: TRBJ1-5
v_call: TRBV2

cdr3_nt: TGCGCCAGCAGCCAATTATCGAGTAGCGGAAACACCATATATTTT
cdr3_aa: CASSQLSSSGNTIYF
clone_size: -
d_call: -
j_call: TRBJ1-3
v_call: TRBV4-1

cdr3_nt: TGTGCCAGCAGTGAAGGGGGGGATGTGCGGTACGAGCAGTACTTC
cdr3_aa: CASSEGGDVRYEQYF
clone_size: -
d_call: -
j_call: TRBJ2-7
v_call: TRBV6-1

cdr3_nt: TGTGCCACCAGCAGACCCCCCTCCGAGACAGGGTCGTATCAGCCCCAGCATTTT
cdr3_aa: CATSRPPSETGSYQPQHF
clone_size: -
d_call: TRBD1
j_call: TRBJ1-5
v_call: TRBV15

cdr3_nt: TGCGCCAGCAGCTGGTACAGGGGTCTGGAGCAGTACTTC
cdr3_aa: CASSWYRGLEQYF
clone_size: few
d_call: TRBD1
j_call: TRBJ2-7
v_call: TRBV5-1

cdr3_nt: TGCGCCAGCAGCCACACTCCAGGGCGCAGCAAGAACTATGGCTACACCTTC
cdr3_aa: CASSHTPGRSKNYGYTF
clone_size: -
d_call: -
j_call: TRBJ1-2
v_call: TRBV4-1

cdr3_nt: TGTGCCAGCCGCCGAGGGGGCGTGAACACTGAAGCTTTCTTT
cdr3_aa: CASRRGGVNTEAFF
clone_size: -
d_call: TRBD1
j_call: TRBJ1-1
v_call: TRBV7-9

cdr3_nt: TGTGCCAGCAGCTTGCCGGCAGGATACAATGAGCAGTTCTTC
cdr3_aa: CASSLPAGYNEQFF
clone_size: -
d_call: -
j_call: TRBJ2-1
v_call: TRBV5-4

cdr3_nt: TGCAGCGTAGCCCCCAGGGGAAAGGGGAACACTGAAGCTTTCTTT
cdr3_aa: CSVAPRGKGNTEAFF
clone_size: few
d_call: -
j_call: TRBJ1-1
v_call: TRBV29-1

cdr3_nt: TGTGCCAGCAGCGTAGCTACCGGGCAGCCCCAGCATTTT
cdr3_aa: CASSVATGQPQHF
clone_size: -
d_call: -
j_call: TRBJ1-5
v_call: TRBV9

cdr3_nt: TGTGCCATCAGCGGTGGACAGGGAGGGAATTCACCCCTCCACTTT
cdr3_aa: CAISGGQGGNSPLHF
clone_size: -
d_call: TRBD1
j_call: TRBJ1-6
v_call: TRBV10-3

cdr3_nt: TGTGCCAGCAGGATAAAGGGGGCGCGAGGAAACACCATATATTTT
cdr3_aa: CASRIKGARGNTIYF
clone_size: -
d_call: TRBD1
j_call: TRBJ1-3
v_call: TRBV7-2

cdr3_nt: TGTGCCAGTAGTGTCAACACAGATACGCAGTATTTT
cdr3_aa: CASSVNTDTQYF
clone_size: once
d_call: -
j_call: TRBJ2-3
v_call: TRBV19

cdr3_nt: TGCAGCGTTGAACTGACGGGGTATGGCTACACCTTC
cdr3_aa: CSVELTGYGYTF
clone_size: -
d_call: -
j_call: TRBJ1-2
v_call: TRBV29-1

cdr3_nt: TGTGCCAGCAGTGAATTAAAGGGCCGAGGGTCCTACGAGCAGTACTTC
cdr3_aa: CASSELKGRGSYEQYF
clone_size: -
d_call: -
j_call: TRBJ2-7
v_call: TRBV6-1

cdr3_nt: TGTGCCAGCAGCATACAGGGGGCGGTTGGAAACACCATATATTTT
cdr3_aa: CASSIQGAVGNTIYF
clone_size: -
d_call: TRBD1
j_call: TRBJ1-3
v_call: TRBV7-8

cdr3_nt: TGTGCCAGCAGCCAAGATCTTTCCAGCGGGGGGGATACGCAGTATTTT
cdr3_aa: CASSQDLSSGGDTQYF
clone_size: -
d_call: TRBD2
j_call: TRBJ2-3
v_call: TRBV4-2

cdr3_nt: TGTGCCACCAGCAGAAATGCCCCGGGACTAGCGGGGGGGAGTGAGCAGTTCTTC
cdr3_aa: CATSRNAPGLAGGSEQFF
clone_size: -
d_call: TRBD2
j_call: TRBJ2-1
v_call: TRBV15

cdr3_nt: TGTGCCAGCAGCTTAGGACAGTATAGCAATCAGCCCCAGCATTTT
cdr3_aa: CASSLGQYSNQPQHF
clone_size: -
d_call: -
j_call: TRBJ1-5
v_call: TRBV11-2